A selection of T cell receptor beta chains follows, all from one sample in a study of neurological immune-mediated disorders. MiXCR, applied by TCRdb to the 5' RACE reads, yields one record per CDR3 protein. The sample includes around 47,000 distinct CDR3 sequences, 20% to 25% of them seen just once. Sequencing was carried out using PBMCs. These receptors were taken from a man in his sixties with HTLV-1-associated myelopathy (HAM/TSP). The CDR3 runs from the conserved cysteine through the conserved F or W. Each record gives: V gene, J gene, clone size, D gene, CDR3 length, CDR3 DNA, CDR3 protein. A D gene is named only where the DNA matches it firmly. Where a row states a size, it is once, few, many or the class of an expanded clone; other rows omit it.

TRBV29-1,TRBJ2-3,many,TRBD1,13,TGCAGCGGGTGGACAGGGATCGCAGATACGCAGTATTTT,CSGWTGIADTQYF
TRBV27,TRBJ2-3,many,-,11,TGTGCCACCAACACGGTGAATACGCAGTATTTT,CATNTVNTQYF
TRBV20-1,TRBJ1-1,many,-,14,TGCAGTGCTAGAGATCCCAAGAGGCAGAGTGAAGCTTTCTTT,CSARDPKRQSEAFF
TRBV20-1,TRBJ1-5,many,TRBD1,17,TGCAGTGCGAGGCGGGGCAGGGGGCTGGTTGGCAATCAGCCCCAGCATTTT,CSARRGRGLVGNQPQHF
TRBV3-1,TRBJ2-7,many,TRBD1,13,TGTGCCAGCAGCCCGACAGGGTGGGAGGAGCAGTACTTC,CASSPTGWEEQYF
TRBV4-1,TRBJ2-2,-,-,13,TGCGCCAGCAGCTCAACAGACACCGGGGAGCTGTTTTTT,CASSSTDTGELFF
TRBV4-1,TRBJ2-2,many,TRBD1,17,TGCGCCAGCAGCCGTGGTAGGGGGCGAAGGGACACCGGGGAGCTGTTTTTT,CASSRGRGRRDTGELFF
TRBV10-1,TRBJ2-3,many,-,15,TGCGCCAGCAGTGAGAGCTCCTCAGGGAGGAATACGCAGTATTTT,CASSESSSGRNTQYF
TRBV5-5,TRBJ2-1,many,-,14,TGTGCCAGCAGCTTCGGGCCGAGCGACGGTGAGCAGTTCTTC,CASSFGPSDGEQFF
TRBV7-6,TRBJ2-3,many,-,13,TGTGCCAGCAGCCCTACAGGCACAGATACGCAGTATTTT,CASSPTGTDTQYF
TRBV4-3,TRBJ2-3,few,-,13,TGCGCCAGCAGCCAAACGATTTCAGATACGCAGTATTTT,CASSQTISDTQYF
TRBV5-1,TRBJ2-7,many,TRBD1,13,TGCGCCAGCAGCGTCGACAGGGCCGACGAGCAGTACTTC,CASSVDRADEQYF
TRBV9,TRBJ1-5,-,-,13,TGTGCCAGCAGCTATGAAGGCAATCAGCCCCAGCATTTT,CASSYEGNQPQHF
TRBV9,TRBJ2-2,many,TRBD1,15,TGTGCCAGCAGCGTGGGACAGACGAACACCGGGGAGCTGTTTTTT,CASSVGQTNTGELFF
TRBV15,TRBJ2-7,-,-,13,TGTGCCACCAGCAGAGATTCAGGCTACGAGCAGTACTTC,CATSRDSGYEQYF
TRBV5-5,TRBJ1-5,-,-,15,TGTGCCAGCAGCTACCAAAGGGGAGGCAATCAGCCCCAGCATTTT,CASSYQRGGNQPQHF
TRBV5-1,TRBJ2-7,medium-sized,TRBD1,13,TGCGCCAGCAGCTTCGACAGGGCCTACGAGCAGTACTTC,CASSFDRAYEQYF
TRBV5-1,TRBJ1-5,many,-,15,TGCGCCAGCAGCTGGGGTCCGCCCGATGGTCAGCCCCAGCATTTT,CASSWGPPDGQPQHF
TRBV5-1,TRBJ2-1,many,-,13,TGCGCCAGCAGCGGGCTAGCATACAATGAGCAGTTCTTC,CASSGLAYNEQFF
TRBV5-1,TRBJ2-3,many,-,15,TGCGCCAGCAGCTTGACGGCCGCGGCCGCAGATACGCAGTATTTT,CASSLTAAAADTQYF
TRBV3-1,TRBJ2-5,many,TRBD1,15,TGTGCCAGCAGCCAAGGGACAGGAGGCCAAGAGACCCAGTACTTC,CASSQGTGGQETQYF
TRBV2,TRBJ2-1,many,-,22,TGTGCCAGCAGACCCGGGGGGAGACAGGCACTCGGCCCGAAGGGCATCTACAATGAGCAGTTCTTC,CASRPGGRQALGPKGIYNEQFF
TRBV2,TRBJ2-3,-,-,13,TGTGCCAGGGCCCCAATGAGCACAGATACGCAGTATTTT,CARAPMSTDTQYF
TRBV5-1,TRBJ1-2,-,TRBD1,13,TGCGCCAGCAGCACGGGACAGGGAAATGGCTACACCTTC,CASSTGQGNGYTF
TRBV15,TRBJ2-7,few,-,13,TGTGCCACCAGCAGGGCCGTCAGGGTCGAGCAGTACTTC,CATSRAVRVEQYF
TRBV29-1,TRBJ2-3,many,-,15,TGCAGCGTCCCTGGGGGAAAGCTTAGCACAGATACGCAGTATTTT,CSVPGGKLSTDTQYF
TRBV5-1,TRBJ1-3,many,-,15,TGCGCCAGCAGCCCCGACGGGTACTCTGGAAACACCATATATTTT,CASSPDGYSGNTIYF
TRBV3-1,TRBJ2-2,-,-,20,-,CASSQDGEQYFGPGTGELFF
TRBV7-3,TRBJ2-4,many,TRBD1,20,TGTGCCAGCAGCTTAAAGCGAATGGGACAGGGCCGGGGGCCCAAAAACATTCAGTACTTC,CASSLKRMGQGRGPKNIQYF
TRBV12-3/TRBV12-4,TRBJ1-2,-,-,13,TGTGCCAGCAGTCCCGACAGGAACTATGGCTACACCTTC,CASSPDRNYGYTF
TRBV27,TRBJ2-1,many,TRBD1,16,TGTGCCAGCAGTTACCGGACAGGTCGGGACTACAATGAGCAGTTCTTC,CASSYRTGRDYNEQFF
TRBV2,TRBJ2-5,few,-,13,TGTGCCAGCAGTCTCGGGACACGGGAGACCCAGTACTTC,CASSLGTRETQYF
TRBV9,TRBJ2-2,many,TRBD2,15,TGTGCCAGCAGCTTGGCGGGAGGGGCTTCGGGGGAGCTGTTTTTT,CASSLAGGASGELFF
TRBV5-1,TRBJ2-6,many,TRBD2,18,TGCGCCAGCAGCCCTCGGACTAGCGGGCCCGCCGGGGCCAACGTCCTGACTTTC,CASSPRTSGPAGANVLTF
TRBV11-3,TRBJ2-2,many,-,13,TGTGCCAGCAGCAGGGAAGGGGCCGGGGAGCTGTTTTTT,CASSREGAGELFF
TRBV30,TRBJ1-1,-,-,14,TGTGCCTGGAGTGTTGGGGGGATGAACACTGAAGCTTTCTTT,CAWSVGGMNTEAFF
TRBV7-7,TRBJ2-1,many,-,19,TGTGCTAGCAGCTTAGCGATCGGGGCCGCCGGTTCCACCTACAATGAGCAGTTCTTC,CASSLAIGAAGSTYNEQFF
TRBV7-2,TRBJ2-1,many,TRBD2,16,TGTGCCAGCAGCTTAATAACTAGCGGGATATACAATGAGCAGTTCTTC,CASSLITSGIYNEQFF
TRBV14,TRBJ2-3,-,-,14,TGTGCCAGCAGCCTATCGGGGGGCACAGATACGCAGTATTTT,CASSLSGGTDTQYF
TRBV20-1,TRBJ2-7,many,TRBD2,14,TGCAGTGCTGGACTAGCGGGGGGACTCTACGAGCAGTACTTC,CSAGLAGGLYEQYF